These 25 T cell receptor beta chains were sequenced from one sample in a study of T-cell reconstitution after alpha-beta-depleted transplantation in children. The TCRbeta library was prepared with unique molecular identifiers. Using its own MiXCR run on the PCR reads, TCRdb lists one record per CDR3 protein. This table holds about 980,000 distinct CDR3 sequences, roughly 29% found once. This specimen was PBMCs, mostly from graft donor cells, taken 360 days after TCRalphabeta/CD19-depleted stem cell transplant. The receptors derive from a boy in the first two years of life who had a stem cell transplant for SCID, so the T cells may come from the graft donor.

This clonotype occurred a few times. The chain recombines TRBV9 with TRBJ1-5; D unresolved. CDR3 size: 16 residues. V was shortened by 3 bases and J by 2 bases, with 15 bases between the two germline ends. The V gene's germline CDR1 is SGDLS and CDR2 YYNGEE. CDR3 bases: TGTGCCAGCAGCGCCGGCCCTTCCTCGGGCAATCAGCCCCAGCATTTT. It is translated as CASSAGPSSGNQPQHF. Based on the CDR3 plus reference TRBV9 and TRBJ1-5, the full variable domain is DSGVTQTPKHLITATGQRVTLRCSPRSGDLSVYWYQQSLDQGLQFLIQYYNGEERAKGNILERFSAQQFPDLHSELNLSSLELGDSALYFCASSAGPSSGNQPQHFGDGTRLSIL.

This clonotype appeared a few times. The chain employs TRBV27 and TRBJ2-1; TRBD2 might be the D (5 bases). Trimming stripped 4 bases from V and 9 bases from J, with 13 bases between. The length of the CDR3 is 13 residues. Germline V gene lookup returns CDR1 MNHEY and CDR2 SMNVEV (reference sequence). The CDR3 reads CASSYLRSGEQFF. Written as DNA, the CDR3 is TGTGCCAGCAGTTACCTGAGAAGCGGTGAGCAGTTCTTC.

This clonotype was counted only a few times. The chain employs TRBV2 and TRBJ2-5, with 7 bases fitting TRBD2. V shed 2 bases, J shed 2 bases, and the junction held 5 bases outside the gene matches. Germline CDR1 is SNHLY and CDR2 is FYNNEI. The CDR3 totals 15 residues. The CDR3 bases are TGTGCCAGCAGTGAATTCTGGGGGGGGCAAGAGACCCAGTACTTC. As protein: CASSEFWGGQETQYF.

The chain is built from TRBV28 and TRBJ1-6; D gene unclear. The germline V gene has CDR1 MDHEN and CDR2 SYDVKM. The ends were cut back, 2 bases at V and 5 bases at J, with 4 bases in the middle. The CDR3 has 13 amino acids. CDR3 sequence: CASSLPDNSPLHF. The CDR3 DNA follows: TGTGCCAGCAGTTTACCAGATAATTCACCCCTCCACTTT.

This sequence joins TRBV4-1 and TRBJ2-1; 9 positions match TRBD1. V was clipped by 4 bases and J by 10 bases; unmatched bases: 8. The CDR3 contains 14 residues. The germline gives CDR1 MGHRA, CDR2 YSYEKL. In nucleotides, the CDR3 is TGCGCCAGCAGCCTACGGGACAGGGTGGGCGAGCAGTTCTTC. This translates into CASSLRDRVGEQFF.

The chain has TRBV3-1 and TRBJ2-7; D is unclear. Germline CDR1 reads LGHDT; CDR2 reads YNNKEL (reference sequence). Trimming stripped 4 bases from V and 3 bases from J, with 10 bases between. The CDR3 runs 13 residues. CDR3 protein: CASSPLINYEQYF. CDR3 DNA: TGTGCCAGCAGCCCGCTAATCAACTACGAGCAGTACTTC.

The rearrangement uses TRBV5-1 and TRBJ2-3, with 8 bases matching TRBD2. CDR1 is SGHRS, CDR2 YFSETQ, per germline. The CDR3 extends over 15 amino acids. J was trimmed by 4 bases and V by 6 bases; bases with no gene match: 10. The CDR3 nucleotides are TGCGCCAGCACCCCGGGACTAGGGAGAGCAGATACGCAGTATTTT. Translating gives CASTPGLGRADTQYF.

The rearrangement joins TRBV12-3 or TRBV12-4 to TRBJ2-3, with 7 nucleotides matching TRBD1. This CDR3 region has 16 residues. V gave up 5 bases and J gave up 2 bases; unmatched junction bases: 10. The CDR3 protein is CASSLTGPESTDTQYF. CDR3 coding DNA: TGTGCCAGCAGTCTGACAGGGCCTGAATCCACAGATACGCAGTATTTT.

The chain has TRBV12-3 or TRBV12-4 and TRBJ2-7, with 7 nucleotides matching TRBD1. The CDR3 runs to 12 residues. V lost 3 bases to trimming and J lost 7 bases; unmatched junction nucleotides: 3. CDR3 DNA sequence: TGTGCCAGCAGTTTCTGGGACAGAGAGCAGTACTTC. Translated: CASSFWDREQYF.

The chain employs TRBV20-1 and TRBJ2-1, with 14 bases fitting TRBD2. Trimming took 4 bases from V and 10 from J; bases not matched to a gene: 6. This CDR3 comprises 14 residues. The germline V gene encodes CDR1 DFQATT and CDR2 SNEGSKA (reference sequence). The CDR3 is CSAMPGLAGAEQFF. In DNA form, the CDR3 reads TGCAGTGCTATGCCGGGACTAGCGGGGGCAGAGCAGTTCTTC.

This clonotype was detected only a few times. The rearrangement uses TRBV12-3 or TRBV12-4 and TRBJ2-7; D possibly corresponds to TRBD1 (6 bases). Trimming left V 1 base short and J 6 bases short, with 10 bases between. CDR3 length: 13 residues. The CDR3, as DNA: TGTGCCAGCAGTTTAGGGGACACCCGCGAGCAGTACTTC. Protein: CASSLGDTREQYF.

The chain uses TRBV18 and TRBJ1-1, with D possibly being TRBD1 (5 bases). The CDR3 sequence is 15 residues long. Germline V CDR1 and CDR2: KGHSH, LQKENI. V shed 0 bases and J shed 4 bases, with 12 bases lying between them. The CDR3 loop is CASSPPAGRGTEAFF. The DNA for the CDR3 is TGTGCCAGCTCACCACCGGCGGGGAGGGGCACTGAAGCTTTCTTT. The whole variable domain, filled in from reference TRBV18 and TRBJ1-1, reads NAGVMQNPRHLVRRRGQEARLRCSPMKGHSHVYWYRQLPEEGLKFMVYLQKENIIDESGMPKERFSAEFPKEGPSILRIQQVVRGDSAAYFCASSPPAGRGTEAFFGQGTRLTVV.

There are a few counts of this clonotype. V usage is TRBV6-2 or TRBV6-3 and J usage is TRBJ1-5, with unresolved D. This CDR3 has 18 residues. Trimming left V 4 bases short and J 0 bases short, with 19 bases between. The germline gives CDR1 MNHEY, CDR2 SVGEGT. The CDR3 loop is CASSLRRVLHDSNQPQHF. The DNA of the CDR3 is TGTGCCAGCAGTTTGAGGAGGGTTCTCCATGATAGCAATCAGCCCCAGCATTTT.

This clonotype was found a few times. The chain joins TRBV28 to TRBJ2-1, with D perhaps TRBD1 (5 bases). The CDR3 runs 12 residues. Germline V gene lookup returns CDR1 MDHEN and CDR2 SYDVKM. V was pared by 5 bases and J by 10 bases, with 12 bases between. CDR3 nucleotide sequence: TGTGCCAGCAGTACGACAGCCTCCGAGCAGTTCTTC. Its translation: CASSTTASEQFF.

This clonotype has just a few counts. The CDR3: CASSWGDRIYTEAFF. In DNA form, the CDR3 reads TGCGCCAGCAGCTGGGGGGACAGAATATACACTGAAGCTTTCTTT. The gene calls are TRBV5-1 and TRBJ1-1; 7 nucleotides agree with TRBD1. Unmatched junction bases numbered 8, after V lost 3 bases and J lost 3 bases. The V gene's germline CDR1 is SGHRS and CDR2 YFSETQ. CDR3 length: 15 residues. Complete variable domain (other parts from reference TRBV5-1 and TRBJ1-1): KAGVTQTPRYLIKTRGQQVTLSCSPISGHRSVSWYQQTPGQGLQFLFEYFSETQRNKGNFPGRFSGRQFSNSRSEMNVSTLELGDSALYLCASSWGDRIYTEAFFGQGTRLTVV.

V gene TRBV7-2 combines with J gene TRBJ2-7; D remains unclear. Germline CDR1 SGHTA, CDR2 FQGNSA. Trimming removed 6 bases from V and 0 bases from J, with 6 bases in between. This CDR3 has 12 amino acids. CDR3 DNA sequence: TGTGCCAGCAGTCGGTTCTCCTACGAGCAGTACTTC. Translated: CASSRFSYEQYF.

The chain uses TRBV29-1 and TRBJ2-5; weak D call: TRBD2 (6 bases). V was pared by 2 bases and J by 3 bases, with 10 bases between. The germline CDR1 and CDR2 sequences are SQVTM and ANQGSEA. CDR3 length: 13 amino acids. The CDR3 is CSVEPRGKETQYF. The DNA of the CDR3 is TGCAGCGTTGAACCGCGGGGAAAAGAGACCCAGTACTTC.

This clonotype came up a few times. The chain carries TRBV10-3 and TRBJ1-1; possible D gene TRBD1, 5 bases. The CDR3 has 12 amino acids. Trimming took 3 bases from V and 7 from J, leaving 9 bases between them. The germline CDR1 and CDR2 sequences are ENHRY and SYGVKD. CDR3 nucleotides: TGTGCCATCAGTGACCCTAGGGGTGAAGCTTTCTTT. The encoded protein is CAISDPRGEAFF.

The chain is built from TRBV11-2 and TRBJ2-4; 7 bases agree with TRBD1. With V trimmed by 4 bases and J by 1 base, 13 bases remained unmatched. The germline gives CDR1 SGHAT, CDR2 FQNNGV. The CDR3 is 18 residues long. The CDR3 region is CASSSLIDRVGAKNIQYF. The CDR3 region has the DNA TGTGCCAGCAGCTCCTTGATCGACAGGGTGGGGGCCAAAAACATTCAGTACTTC.

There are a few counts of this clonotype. As DNA, the CDR3 is TGTGCCAGCAGTTTACGGGACAGGGGGAATGAGCAGTTCTTC. It translates to CASSLRDRGNEQFF. This chain links TRBV12-3 or TRBV12-4 with TRBJ2-1; TRBD1 aligns across 11 bases. Trimming cost V 2 bases and J 7 bases; bases outside gene matches: 1. There are 14 residues in the CDR3.

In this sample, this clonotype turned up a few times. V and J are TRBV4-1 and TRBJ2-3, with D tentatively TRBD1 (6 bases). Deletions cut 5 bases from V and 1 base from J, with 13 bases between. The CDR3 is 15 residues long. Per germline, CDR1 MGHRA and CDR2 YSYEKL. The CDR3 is CASSYAGDGTDTQYF. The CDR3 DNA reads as TGCGCCAGCAGCTACGCAGGGGACGGCACAGATACGCAGTATTTT.

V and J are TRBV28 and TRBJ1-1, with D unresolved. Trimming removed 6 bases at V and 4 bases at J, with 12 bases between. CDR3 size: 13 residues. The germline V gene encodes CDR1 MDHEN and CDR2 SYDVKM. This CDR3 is CASSRGWATEAFF. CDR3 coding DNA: TGTGCCAGCAGCCGGGGTTGGGCCACTGAAGCTTTCTTT.

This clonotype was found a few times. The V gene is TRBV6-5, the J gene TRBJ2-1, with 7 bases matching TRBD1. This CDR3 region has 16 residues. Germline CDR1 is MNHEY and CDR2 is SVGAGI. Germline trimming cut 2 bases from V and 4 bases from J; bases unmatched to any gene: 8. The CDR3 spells CASSYLSTGTYNEQFF. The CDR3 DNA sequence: TGTGCCAGCAGTTACCTCTCGACAGGGACATACAATGAGCAGTTCTTC.

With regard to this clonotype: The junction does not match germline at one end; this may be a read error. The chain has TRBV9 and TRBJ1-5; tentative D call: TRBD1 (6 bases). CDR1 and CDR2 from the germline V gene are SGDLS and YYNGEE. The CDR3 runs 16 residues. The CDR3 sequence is CASSVGAGESNRPQHF. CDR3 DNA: TGTGCCAGCAGCGTAGGGGCAGGGGAGAGCAATCGGCCCCAGCATTTT.

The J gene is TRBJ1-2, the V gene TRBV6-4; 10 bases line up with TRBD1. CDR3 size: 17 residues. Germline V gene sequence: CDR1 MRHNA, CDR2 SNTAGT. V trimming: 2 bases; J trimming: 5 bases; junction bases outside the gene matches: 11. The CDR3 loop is CASSDRTRQGARYGYTF. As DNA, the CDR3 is TGTGCCAGCAGTGACCGGACACGACAGGGGGCGAGATATGGCTACACCTTC.